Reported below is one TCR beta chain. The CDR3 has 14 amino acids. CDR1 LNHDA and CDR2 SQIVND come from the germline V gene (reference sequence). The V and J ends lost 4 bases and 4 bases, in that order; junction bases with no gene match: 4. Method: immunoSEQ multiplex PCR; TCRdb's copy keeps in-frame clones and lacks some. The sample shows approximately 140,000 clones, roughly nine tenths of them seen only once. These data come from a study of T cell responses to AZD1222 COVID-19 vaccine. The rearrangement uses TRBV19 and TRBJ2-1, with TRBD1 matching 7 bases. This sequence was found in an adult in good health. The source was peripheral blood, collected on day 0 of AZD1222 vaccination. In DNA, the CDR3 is TGTGCCAGTAGTACCGGGACAGAGTACAATGAGCAGTTCTTC. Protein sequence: CASSTGTEYNEQFF.